The clone carrying this T cell receptor (beta chain) was seen a handful of times. The data are from a study of cytomegalovirus exposure and HLA in healthy donors. PCR primers comprised 60 Vbeta and 13 Jbeta primers. Profiling relied on immunoSEQ multiplex PCR, and the TCRdb table lists in-frame clones only, not all of them. This table holds about 76,000 clones, around three quarters found once. There were likely unrecorded immune exposures, though donors were nominally healthy when sampled. The receptor was isolated from a male donor in good health and CMV-seropositive. The sequenced material came from PBMCs.

The CDR3 sequence is CASSLASEYNEKLFF. CDR3 bases: TGTGCCAGCAGCTTAGCGTCAGAATATAATGAAAAACTGTTTTTT. The chain combines TRBV7-9 with TRBJ1-4; D is ambiguous. Trimming took 0 bases from V and 4 from J, leaving 9 bases between them. The CDR3 loop spans 15 amino acids. In germline, CDR1 is SEHNR, CDR2 FQNEAQ (reference sequence).